The 10 T cell receptor beta chains reported below all come from one sample, sequenced in a study of T cells in localized non-small cell lung cancer. Method: immunoSEQ multiplex PCR; TCRdb's copy keeps in-frame clones and lacks some. The table records 9,600 or so clones, roughly 91% of them present only once. Material: peripheral blood, obtained before any cancer treatment. These receptor sequences come from a male donor aged 60 or older with stage III squamous cell lung carcinoma.

The chain uses TRBV6-6 and TRBJ2-7; TRBD1 matches at 8 bases. The V segment lost 4 bases and the J segment 1 base; nucleotides outside the gene matches: 3. The CDR3 totals 14 residues. Germline CDR1 and CDR2: MNHNY and SVGAGI (reference sequence). For the CDR3, the DNA is TGTGCCAGCAGTTGGGACAGGCGATCCTACGAGCAGTACTTC. Its protein is CASSWDRRSYEQYF.

The V gene is TRBV19, the J gene TRBJ1-2, with D unclear. CDR3 length: 12 amino acids. From germline, CDR1 is LNHDA and CDR2 SQIVND (reference sequence). With 7 bases removed from V and 6 bases from J, the gap between germline ends came to 12 bases. The CDR3: CASKLQKDGYTF. The CDR3 DNA reads TGTGCCAGTAAGTTACAGAAAGATGGCTACACCTTC.

The chain employs TRBV4-1 and TRBJ2-7, with D possibly TRBD1 on 6 matching bases. The V gene's germline CDR1 is MGHRA and CDR2 YSYEKL. This CDR3 is built from 15 residues. V shed 0 bases and J shed 6 bases, with 15 bases lying between them. The CDR3 nucleotides read TGCGCCAGCAGCCAAGATGGCCAGGGGATCGGCGAGCAGTACTTC. The encoded protein is CASSQDGQGIGEQYF.

J is TRBJ2-5 and V is TRBV14; 8 bases are shared with TRBD1. V trimming: 0 bases; J trimming: 4 bases; junction bases outside the gene matches: 7. Germline V lookup: CDR1 SGHDN, CDR2 FVKESK. The CDR3 sequence is 16 residues long. The CDR3 coding sequence is TGTGCCAGCAGCCAAGATTCAAGGACAGGGAGAGAGACCCAGTACTTC. Protein sequence: CASSQDSRTGRETQYF.

This clone has only a few counts. The chain combines TRBV28 with TRBJ1-2; D not certain. Germline values: CDR1 MDHEN, CDR2 SYDVKM. The CDR3 has 13 residues. V lost 2 bases and J 8 bases, leaving 12 bases between the germline ends. The CDR3 DNA is TGTGCCAGCAGTTTAGCCGAGGTGAGAGGCTACACCTTC. This encodes CASSLAEVRGYTF.

The gene calls are TRBV2 and TRBJ2-7, with D uncertain. The CDR3 totals 12 residues. V gave up 6 bases and J gave up 2 bases, with 8 bases separating them. Germline CDR1 is SNHLY and CDR2 is FYNNEI. In nucleotides, the CDR3 is TGTGCCAGCAGCCTTGTGGCCTACGAGCAGTACTTC. Translating gives CASSLVAYEQYF.

Turning to this clone: One end of the junction fails to match germline, which may point to a read error. The rearrangement links TRBV6-4 to TRBJ2-3; no definite D call. Germline-derived CDR1 and CDR2 are MRHNA and SNTAGT. The CDR3 is made up of 15 amino acids. CDR3 in amino acids: CASSYSRDGTDTQYF. CDR3 in DNA: TGTGCCAGCAGTTACTCGCGAGATGGAACAGATACGCAGTATTTT.

V is TRBV10-3 and J is TRBJ1-3; D is possibly TRBD1 (5 bases). The CDR3 is 14 residues long. V was clipped by 4 bases and J by 2 bases, with 9 bases between them. Germline V gives CDR1 ENHRY, CDR2 SYGVKD. CDR3 in DNA: TGTGCCATCAGTGCCGGGGGGGCTGGAAACACCATATATTTT. It specifies CAISAGGAGNTIYF.

V and J are TRBV28 and TRBJ1-2; D is perhaps TRBD1 (6 bases). With 4 bases removed from V and 2 bases from J, the gap between germline ends came to 14 bases. CDR3 length equals 15 residues. Germline V gives CDR1 MDHEN, CDR2 SYDVKM. CDR3 sequence reads: CASSSYRVSNYGYTF. The DNA for the CDR3 is TGTGCCAGCAGTTCCTACAGGGTGTCGAACTATGGCTACACCTTC.

The chain carries TRBV28 and TRBJ2-7; TRBD1 aligns across 7 bases. The J segment lost 6 bases and the V segment lost 1 base, leaving 9 bases of the junction unmatched. CDR1 is MDHEN and CDR2 is SYDVKM in the germline V gene. The CDR3 runs 15 residues. The CDR3 nucleotides are TGTGCCAGCAGTTTATCAGGGGGACCCTCCCGCGAGCAGTACTTC. The encoded protein is CASSLSGGPSREQYF.